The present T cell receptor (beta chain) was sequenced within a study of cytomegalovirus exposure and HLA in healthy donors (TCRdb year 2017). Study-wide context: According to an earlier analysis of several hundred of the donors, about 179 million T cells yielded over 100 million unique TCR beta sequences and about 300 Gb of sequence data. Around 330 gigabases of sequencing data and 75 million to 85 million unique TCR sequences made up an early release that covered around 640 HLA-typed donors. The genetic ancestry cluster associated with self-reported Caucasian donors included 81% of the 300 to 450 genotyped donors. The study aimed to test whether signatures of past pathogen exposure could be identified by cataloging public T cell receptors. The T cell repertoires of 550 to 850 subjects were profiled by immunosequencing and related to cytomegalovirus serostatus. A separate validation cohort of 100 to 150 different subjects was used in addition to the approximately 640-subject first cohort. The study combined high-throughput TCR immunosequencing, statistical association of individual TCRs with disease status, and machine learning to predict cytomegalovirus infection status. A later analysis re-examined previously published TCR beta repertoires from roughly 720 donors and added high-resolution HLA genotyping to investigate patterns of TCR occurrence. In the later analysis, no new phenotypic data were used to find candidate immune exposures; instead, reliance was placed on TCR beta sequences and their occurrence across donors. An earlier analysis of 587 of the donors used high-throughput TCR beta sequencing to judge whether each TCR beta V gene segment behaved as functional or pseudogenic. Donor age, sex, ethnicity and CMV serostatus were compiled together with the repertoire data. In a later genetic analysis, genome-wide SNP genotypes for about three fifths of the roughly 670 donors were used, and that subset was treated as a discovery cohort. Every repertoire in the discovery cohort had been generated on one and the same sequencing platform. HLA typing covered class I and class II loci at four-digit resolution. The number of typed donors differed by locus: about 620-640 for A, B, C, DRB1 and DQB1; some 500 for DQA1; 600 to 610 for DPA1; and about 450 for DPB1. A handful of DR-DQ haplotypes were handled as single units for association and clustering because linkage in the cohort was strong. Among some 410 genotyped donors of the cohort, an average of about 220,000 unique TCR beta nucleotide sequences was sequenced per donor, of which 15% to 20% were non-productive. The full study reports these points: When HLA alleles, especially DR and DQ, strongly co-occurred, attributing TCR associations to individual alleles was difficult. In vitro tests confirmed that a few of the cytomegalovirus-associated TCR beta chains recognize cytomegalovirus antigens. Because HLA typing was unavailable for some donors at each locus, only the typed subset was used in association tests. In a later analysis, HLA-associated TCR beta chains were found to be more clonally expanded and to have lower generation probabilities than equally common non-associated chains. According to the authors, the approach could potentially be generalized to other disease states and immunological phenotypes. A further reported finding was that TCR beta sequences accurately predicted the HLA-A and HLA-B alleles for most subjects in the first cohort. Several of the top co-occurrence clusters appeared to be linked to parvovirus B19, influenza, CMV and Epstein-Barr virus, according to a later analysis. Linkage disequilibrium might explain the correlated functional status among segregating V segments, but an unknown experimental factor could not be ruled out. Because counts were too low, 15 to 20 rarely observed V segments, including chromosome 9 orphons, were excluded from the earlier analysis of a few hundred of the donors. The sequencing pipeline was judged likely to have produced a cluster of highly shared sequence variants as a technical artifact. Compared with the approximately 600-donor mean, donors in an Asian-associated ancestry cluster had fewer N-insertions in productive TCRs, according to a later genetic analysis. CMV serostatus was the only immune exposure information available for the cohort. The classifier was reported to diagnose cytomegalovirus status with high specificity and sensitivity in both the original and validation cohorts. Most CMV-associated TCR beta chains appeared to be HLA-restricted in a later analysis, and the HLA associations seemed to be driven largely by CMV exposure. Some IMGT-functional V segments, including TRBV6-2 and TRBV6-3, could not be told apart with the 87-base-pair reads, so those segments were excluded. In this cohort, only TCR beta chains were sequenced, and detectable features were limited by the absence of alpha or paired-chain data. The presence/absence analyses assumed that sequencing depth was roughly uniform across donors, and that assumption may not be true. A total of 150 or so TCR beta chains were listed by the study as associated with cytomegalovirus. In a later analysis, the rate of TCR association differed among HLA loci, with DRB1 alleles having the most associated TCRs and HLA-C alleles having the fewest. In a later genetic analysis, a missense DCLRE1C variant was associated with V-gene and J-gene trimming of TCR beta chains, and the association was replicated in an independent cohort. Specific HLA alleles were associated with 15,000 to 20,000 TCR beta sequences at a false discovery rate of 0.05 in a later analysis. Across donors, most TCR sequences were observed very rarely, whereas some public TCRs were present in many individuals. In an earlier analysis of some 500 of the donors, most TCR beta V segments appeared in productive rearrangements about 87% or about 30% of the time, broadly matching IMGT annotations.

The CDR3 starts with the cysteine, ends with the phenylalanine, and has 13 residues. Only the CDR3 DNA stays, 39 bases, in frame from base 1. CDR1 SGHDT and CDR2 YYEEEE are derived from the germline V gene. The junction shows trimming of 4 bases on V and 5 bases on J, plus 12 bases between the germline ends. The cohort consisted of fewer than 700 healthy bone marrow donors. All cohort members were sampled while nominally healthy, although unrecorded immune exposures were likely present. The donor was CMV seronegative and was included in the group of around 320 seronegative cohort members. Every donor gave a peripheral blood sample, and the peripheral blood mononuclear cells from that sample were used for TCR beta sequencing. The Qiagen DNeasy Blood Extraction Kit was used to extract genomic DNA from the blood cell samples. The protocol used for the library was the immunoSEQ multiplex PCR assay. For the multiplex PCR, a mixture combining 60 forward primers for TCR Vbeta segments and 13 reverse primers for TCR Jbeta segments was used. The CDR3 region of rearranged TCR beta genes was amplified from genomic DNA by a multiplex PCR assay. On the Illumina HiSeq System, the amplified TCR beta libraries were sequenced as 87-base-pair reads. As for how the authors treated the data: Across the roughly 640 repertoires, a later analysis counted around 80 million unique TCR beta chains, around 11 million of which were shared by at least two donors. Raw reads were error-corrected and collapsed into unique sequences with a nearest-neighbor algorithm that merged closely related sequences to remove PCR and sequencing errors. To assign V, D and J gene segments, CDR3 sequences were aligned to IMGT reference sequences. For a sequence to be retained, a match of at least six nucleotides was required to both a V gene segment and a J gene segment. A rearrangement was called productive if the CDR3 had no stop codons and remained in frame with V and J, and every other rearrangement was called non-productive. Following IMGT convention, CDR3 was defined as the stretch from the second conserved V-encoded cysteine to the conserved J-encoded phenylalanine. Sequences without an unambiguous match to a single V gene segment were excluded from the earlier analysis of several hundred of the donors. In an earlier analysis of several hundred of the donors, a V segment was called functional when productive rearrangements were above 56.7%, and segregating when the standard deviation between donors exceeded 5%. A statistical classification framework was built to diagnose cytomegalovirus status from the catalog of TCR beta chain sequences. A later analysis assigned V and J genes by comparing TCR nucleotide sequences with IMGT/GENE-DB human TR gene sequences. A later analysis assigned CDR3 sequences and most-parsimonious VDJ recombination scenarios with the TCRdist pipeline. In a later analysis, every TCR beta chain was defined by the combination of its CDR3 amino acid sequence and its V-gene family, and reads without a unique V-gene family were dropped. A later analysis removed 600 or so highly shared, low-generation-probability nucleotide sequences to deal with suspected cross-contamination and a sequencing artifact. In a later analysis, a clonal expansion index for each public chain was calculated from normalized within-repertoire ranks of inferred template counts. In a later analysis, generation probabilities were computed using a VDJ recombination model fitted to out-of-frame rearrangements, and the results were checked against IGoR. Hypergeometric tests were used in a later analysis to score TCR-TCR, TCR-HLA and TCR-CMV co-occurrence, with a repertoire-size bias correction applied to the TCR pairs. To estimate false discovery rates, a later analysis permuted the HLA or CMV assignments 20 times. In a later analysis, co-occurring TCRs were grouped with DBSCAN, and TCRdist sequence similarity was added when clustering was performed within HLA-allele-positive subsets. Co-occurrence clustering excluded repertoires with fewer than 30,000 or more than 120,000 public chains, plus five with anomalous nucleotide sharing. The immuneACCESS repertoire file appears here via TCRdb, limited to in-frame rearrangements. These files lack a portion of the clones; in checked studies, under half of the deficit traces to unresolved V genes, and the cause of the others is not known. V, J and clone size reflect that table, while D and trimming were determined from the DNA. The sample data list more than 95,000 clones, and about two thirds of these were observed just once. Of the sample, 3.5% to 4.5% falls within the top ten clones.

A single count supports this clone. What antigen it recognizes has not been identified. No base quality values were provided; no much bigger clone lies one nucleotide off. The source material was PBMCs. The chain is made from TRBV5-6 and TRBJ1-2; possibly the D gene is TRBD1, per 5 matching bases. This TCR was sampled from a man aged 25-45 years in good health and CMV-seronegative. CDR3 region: CASSRGGEYGYTF. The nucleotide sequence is TGTGCCAGCAGCCGGGGGGGGGAATATGGCTACACCTTC.